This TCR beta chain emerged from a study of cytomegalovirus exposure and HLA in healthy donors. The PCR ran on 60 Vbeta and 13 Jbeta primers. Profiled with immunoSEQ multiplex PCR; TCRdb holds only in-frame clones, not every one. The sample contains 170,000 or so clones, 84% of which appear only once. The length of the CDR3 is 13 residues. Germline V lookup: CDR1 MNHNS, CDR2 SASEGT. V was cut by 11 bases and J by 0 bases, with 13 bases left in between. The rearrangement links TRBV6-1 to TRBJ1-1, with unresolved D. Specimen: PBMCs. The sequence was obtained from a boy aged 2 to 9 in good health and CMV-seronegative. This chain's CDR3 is CASGWVLNTEAFF. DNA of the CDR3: TGTGCCTCGGGGTGGGTCCTGAACACTGAAGCTTTCTTT.